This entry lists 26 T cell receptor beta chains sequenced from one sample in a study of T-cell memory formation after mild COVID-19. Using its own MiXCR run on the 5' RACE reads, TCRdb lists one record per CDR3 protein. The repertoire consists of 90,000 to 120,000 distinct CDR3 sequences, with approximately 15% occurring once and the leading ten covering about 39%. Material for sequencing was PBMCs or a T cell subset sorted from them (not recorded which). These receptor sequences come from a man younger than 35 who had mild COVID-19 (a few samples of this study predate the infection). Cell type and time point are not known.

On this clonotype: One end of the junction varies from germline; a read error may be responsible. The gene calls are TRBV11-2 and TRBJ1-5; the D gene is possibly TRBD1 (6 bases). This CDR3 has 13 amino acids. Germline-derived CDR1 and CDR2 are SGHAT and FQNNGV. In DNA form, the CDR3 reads TGTGCCAGCAGTTTAGAGGGGGTCCAGCCCCAGCATTTT. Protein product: CASSLEGVQPQHF.

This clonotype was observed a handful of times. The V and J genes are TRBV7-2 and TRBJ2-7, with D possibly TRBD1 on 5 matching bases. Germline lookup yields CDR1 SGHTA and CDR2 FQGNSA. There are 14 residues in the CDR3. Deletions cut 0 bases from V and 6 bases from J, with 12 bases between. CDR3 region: CASSLAPGMGEQYF. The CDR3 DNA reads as TGTGCCAGCAGCTTAGCTCCAGGGATGGGCGAGCAGTACTTC.

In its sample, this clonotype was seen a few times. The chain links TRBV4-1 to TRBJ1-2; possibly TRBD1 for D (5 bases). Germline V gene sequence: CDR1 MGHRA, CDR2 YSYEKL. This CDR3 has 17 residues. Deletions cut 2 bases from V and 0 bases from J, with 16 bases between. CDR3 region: CASSQSTSDTSNYGYTF. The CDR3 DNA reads TGCGCCAGCAGCCAATCCACTTCGGACACTTCTAACTATGGCTACACCTTC.

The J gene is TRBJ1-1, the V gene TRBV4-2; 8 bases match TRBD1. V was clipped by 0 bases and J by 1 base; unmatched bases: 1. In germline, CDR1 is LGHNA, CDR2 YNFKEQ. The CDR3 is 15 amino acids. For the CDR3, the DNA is TGTGCCAGCAGCCAAGAGGACAGGGCGAACACTGAAGCTTTCTTT. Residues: CASSQEDRANTEAFF.

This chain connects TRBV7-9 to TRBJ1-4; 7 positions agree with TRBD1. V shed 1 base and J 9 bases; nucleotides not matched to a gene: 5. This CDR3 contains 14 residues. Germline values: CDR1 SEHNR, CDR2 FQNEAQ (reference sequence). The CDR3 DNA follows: TGTGCCAGCAGCTTAGGGGAGGGGGCGCAAAAACTGTTTTTT. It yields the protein CASSLGEGAQKLFF. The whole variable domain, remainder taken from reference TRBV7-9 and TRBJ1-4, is DTGVSQNPRHKITKRGQNVTFRCDPISEHNRLYWYRQTLGQGPEFLTYFQNEAQLEKSRLLSDRFSAERPKGSFSTLEIQRTEQGDSAMYLCASSLGEGAQKLFFGSGTQLSVL.

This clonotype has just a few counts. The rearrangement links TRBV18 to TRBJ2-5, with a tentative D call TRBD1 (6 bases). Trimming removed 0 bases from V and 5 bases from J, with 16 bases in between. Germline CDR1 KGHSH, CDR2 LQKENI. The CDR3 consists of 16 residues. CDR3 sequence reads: CASSPPEQGRLETQYF. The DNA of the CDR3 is TGTGCCAGCTCACCACCGGAACAGGGAAGGCTCGAGACCCAGTACTTC.

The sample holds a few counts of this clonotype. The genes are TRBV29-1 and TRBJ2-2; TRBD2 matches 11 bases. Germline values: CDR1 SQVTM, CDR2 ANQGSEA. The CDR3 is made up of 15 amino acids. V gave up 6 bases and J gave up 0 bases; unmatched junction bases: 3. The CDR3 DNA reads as TGCAGCGTCCCGACTAGCGGGACGAACACCGGGGAGCTGTTTTTT. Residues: CSVPTSGTNTGELFF.

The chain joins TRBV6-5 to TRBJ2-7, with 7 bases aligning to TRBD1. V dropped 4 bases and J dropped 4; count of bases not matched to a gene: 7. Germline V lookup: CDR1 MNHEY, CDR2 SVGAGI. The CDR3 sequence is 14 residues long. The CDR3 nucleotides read TGTGCCAGCAGTTCAACCGGGACAGCTTACGAGCAGTACTTC. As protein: CASSSTGTAYEQYF.

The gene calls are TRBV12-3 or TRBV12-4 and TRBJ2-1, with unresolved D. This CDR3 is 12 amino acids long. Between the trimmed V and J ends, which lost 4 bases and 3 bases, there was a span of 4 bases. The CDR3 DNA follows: TGTGCCAGCAGTTGGGGCTACAATGAGCAGTTCTTC. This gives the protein CASSWGYNEQFF.

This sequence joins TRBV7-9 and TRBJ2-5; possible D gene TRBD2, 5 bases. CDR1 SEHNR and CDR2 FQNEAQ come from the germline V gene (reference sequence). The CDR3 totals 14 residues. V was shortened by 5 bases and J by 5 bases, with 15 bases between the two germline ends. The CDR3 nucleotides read TGTGCCAGCAGCATCGTCGGGGTGGGGGAGACCCAGTACTTC. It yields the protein CASSIVGVGETQYF. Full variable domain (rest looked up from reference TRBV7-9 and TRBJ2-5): DTGVSQNPRHKITKRGQNVTFRCDPISEHNRLYWYRQTLGQGPEFLTYFQNEAQLEKSRLLSDRFSAERPKGSFSTLEIQRTEQGDSAMYLCASSIVGVGETQYFGPGTRLLVL.

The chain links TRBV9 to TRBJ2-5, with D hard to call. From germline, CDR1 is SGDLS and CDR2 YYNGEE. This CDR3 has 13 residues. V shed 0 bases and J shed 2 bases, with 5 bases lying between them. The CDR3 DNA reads TGTGCCAGCAGCGTAGCCGGGCAAGAGACCCAGTACTTC. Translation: CASSVAGQETQYF.

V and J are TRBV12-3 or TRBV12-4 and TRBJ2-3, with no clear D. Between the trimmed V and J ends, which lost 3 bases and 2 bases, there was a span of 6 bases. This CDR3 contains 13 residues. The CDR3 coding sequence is TGTGCCAGCAGTTTGAGAACCACAGATACGCAGTATTTT. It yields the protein CASSLRTTDTQYF.

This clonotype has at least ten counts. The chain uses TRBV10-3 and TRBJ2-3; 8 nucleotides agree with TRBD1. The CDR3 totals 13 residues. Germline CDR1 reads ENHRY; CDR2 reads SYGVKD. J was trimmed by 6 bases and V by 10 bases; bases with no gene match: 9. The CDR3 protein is CATLGQAADTQYF. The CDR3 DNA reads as TGTGCCACCTTGGGACAGGCGGCGGATACGCAGTATTTT.

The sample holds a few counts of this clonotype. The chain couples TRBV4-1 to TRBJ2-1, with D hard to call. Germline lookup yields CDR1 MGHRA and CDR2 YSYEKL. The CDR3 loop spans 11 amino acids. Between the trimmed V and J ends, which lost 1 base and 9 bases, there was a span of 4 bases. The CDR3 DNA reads TGCGCCAGCAGCCAAGGGACTGAGCAGTTCTTC. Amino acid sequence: CASSQGTEQFF.

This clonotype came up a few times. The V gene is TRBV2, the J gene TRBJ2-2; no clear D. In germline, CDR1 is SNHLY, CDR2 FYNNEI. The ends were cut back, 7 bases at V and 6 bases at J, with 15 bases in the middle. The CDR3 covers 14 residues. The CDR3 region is CASIELGRSGELFF. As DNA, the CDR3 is TGTGCCAGCATCGAGTTGGGCCGATCCGGGGAGCTGTTTTTT.

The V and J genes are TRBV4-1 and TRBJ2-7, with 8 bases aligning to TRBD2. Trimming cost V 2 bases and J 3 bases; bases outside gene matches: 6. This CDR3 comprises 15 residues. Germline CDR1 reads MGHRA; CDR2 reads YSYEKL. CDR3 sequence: CASSQSSGANYEQYF. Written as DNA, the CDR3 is TGCGCCAGCAGCCAAAGTAGCGGGGCCAACTACGAGCAGTACTTC.

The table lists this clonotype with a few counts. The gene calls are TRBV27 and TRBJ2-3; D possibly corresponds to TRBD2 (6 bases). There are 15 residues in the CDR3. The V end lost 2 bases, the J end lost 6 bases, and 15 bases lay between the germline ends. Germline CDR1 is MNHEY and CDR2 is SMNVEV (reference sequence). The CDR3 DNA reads TGTGCCAGCAGTTTAGCGGCGGGACGCCGGGATACGCAGTATTTT. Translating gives CASSLAAGRRDTQYF.

DNA of the CDR3: TGTGCCAGCAGCCCAAGCGGGGGGCTAAGGAAAGAGACCCAGTACTTC. Protein product: CASSPSGGLRKETQYF. V gene TRBV7-9 combines with J gene TRBJ2-5; TRBD2 matches at 9 bases. This CDR3 has 16 residues. Trimming removed 5 bases from V and 3 bases from J; junction bases left unmatched: 10. CDR1 and CDR2 from the germline V gene are SEHNR and FQNEAQ (reference sequence).

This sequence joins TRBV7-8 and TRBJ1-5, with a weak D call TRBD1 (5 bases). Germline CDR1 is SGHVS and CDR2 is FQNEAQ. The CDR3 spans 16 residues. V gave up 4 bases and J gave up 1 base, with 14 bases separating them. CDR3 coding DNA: TGTGCCAGCAGCTCGACCTTTAAGGGGAGCAATCAGCCCCAGCATTTT. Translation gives CASSSTFKGSNQPQHF.

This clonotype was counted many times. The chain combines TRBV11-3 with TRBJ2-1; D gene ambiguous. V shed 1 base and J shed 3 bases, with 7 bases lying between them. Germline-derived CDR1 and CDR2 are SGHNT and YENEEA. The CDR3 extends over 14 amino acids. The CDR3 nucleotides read TGTGCCAGCAGCTTAGGGTGGGGCTACAATGAGCAGTTCTTC. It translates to CASSLGWGYNEQFF.

The CDR3 sequence: CASSWGWSEQFF. CDR3 DNA: TGTGCCAGCAGTTGGGGTTGGAGTGAGCAGTTCTTC. V and J are TRBV27 and TRBJ2-1; D uncertain. V dropped 4 bases and J dropped 9 bases, with 10 bases sitting between them. CDR1 is MNHEY and CDR2 is SMNVEV in the germline V gene (reference sequence). The CDR3 sequence is 12 residues long.

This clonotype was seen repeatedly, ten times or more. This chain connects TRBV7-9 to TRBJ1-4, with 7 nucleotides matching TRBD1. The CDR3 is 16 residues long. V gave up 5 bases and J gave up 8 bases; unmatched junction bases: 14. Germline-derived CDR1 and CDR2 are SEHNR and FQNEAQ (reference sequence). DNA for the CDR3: TGTGCCAGCAGCCCGGAACGGGAGGGGGCGCGAGAAAAACTGTTTTTT. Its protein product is CASSPEREGAREKLFF. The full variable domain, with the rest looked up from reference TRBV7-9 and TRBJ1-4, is DTGVSQNPRHKITKRGQNVTFRCDPISEHNRLYWYRQTLGQGPEFLTYFQNEAQLEKSRLLSDRFSAERPKGSFSTLEIQRTEQGDSAMYLCASSPEREGAREKLFFGSGTQLSVL.

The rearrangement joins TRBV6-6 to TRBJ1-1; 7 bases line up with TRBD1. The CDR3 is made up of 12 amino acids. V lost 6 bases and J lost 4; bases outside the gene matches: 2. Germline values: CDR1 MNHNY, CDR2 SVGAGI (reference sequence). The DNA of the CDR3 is TGTGCCAGCAGCGACAGGGTCACTGAAGCTTTCTTT. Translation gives CASSDRVTEAFF.

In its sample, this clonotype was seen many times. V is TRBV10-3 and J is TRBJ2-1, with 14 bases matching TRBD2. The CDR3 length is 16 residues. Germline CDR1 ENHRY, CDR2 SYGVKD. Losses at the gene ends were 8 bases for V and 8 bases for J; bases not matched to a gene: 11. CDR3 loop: CAILDPTSGGAYEQFF. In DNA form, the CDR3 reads TGTGCCATCCTAGACCCGACTAGCGGGGGGGCGTATGAGCAGTTCTTC.

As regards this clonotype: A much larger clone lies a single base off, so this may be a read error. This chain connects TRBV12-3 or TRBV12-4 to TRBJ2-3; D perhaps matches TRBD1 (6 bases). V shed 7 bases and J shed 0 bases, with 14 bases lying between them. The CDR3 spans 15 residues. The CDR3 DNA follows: TGTGCCAGCATGAACACAGGGCGTAGCACAGATACGCAGTATTTT. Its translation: CASMNTGRSTDTQYF.

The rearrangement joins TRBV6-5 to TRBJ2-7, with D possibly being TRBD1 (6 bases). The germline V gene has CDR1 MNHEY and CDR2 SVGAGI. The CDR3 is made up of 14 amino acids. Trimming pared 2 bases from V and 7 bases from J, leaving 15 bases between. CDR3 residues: CASSYPTGLGEQYF. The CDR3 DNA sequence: TGTGCCAGCAGTTACCCGACAGGTCTGGGGGAGCAGTACTTC.